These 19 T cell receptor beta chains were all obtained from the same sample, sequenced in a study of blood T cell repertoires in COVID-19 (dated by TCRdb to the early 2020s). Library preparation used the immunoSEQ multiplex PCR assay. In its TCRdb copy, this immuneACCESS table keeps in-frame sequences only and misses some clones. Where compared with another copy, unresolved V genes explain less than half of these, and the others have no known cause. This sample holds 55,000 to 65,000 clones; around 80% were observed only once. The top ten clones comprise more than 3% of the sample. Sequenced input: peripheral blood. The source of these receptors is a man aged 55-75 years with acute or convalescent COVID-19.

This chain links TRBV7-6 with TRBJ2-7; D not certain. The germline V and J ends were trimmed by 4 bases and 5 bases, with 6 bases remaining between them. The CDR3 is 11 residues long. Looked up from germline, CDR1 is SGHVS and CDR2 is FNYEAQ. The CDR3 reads CASSSRDEQYF. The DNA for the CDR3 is TGTGCCAGCAGCTCCCGGGACGAGCAGTACTTC.

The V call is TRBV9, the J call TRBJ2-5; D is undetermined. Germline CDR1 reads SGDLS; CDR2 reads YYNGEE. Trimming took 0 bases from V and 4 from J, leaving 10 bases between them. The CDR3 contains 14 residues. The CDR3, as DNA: TGTGCCAGCAGCGTAGATGGTTTCGGAGAGACCCAGTACTTC. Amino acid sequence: CASSVDGFGETQYF.

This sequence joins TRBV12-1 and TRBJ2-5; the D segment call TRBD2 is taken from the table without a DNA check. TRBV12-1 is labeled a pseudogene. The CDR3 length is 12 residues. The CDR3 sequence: CASSYKTGREYF. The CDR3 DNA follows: TGTGCCAGCAGCTACAAGACGGGGAGGGAGTACTTC.

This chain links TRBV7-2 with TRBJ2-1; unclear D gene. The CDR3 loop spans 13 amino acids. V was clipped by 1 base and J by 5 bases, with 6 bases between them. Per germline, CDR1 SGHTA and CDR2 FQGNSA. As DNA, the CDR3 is TGTGCCAGCAGCTTAGACAGAAACAATGAGCAGTTCTTC. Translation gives CASSLDRNNEQFF.

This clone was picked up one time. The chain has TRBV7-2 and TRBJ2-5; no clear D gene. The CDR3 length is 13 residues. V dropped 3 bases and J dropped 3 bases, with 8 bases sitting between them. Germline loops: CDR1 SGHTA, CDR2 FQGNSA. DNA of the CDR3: TGTGCCAGCAGCTTGTCGCGGAAAGAGACCCAGTACTTC. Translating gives CASSLSRKETQYF.

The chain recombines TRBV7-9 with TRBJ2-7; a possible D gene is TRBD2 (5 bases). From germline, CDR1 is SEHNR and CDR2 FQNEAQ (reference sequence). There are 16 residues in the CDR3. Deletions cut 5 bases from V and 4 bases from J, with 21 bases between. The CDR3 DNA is TGTGCCAGCAGCCCGGCGGGTTCCCAGAAGTGGTACGAGCAGTACTTC. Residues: CASSPAGSQKWYEQYF.

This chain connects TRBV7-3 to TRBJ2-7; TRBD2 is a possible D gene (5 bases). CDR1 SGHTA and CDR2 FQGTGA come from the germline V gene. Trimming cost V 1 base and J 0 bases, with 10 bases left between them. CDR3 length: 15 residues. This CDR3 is CASSLKDSSSYEQYF. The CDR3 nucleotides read TGTGCCAGCAGCTTAAAGGACTCCAGCTCCTACGAGCAGTACTTC.

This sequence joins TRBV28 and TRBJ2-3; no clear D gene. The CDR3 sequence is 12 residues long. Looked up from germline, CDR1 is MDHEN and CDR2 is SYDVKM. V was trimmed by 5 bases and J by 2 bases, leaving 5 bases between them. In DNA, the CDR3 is TGTGCCAGCAGTAGCTACACAGATACGCAGTATTTT. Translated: CASSSYTDTQYF.

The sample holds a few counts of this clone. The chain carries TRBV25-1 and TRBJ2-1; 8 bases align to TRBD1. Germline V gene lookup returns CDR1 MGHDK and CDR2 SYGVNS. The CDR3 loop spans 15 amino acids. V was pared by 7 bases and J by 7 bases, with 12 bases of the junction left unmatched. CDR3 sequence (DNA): TGTGCCAGCATTGAGAGGACAGGGCCGTCAAATGAGCAGTTCTTC. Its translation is CASIERTGPSNEQFF.

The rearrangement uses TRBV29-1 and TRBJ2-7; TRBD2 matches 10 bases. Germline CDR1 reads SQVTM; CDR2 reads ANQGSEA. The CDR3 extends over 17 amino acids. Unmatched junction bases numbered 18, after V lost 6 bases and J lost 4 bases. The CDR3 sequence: CSVWTSGEPGNGYEQYF. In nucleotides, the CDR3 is TGCAGCGTCTGGACTAGCGGAGAACCGGGGAATGGGTACGAGCAGTACTTC.

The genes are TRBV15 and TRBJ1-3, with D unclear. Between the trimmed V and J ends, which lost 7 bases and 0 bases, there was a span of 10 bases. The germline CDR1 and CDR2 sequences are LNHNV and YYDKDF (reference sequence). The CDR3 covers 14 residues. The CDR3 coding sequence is TGTGCCACCACCCCGCGTGGCTCTGGAAACACCATATATTTT. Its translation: CATTPRGSGNTIYF.

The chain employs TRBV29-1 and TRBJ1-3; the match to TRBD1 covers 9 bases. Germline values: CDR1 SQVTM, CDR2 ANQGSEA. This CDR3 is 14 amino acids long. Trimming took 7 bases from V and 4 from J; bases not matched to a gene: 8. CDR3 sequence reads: CSGYGGTGGNTIYF. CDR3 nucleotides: TGCAGCGGCTACGGGGGGACAGGGGGAAACACCATATATTTT.

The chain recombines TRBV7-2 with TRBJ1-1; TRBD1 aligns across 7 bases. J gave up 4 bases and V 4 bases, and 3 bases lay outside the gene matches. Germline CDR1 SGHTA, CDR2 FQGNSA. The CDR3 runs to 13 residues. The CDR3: CASSWDSITEAFF. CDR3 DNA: TGTGCCAGCAGCTGGGACAGCATCACTGAAGCTTTCTTT.

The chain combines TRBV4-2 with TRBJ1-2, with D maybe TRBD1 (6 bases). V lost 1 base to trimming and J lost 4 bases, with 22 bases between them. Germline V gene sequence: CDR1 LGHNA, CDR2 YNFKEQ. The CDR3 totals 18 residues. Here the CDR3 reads CASSQVEGTGYRLYGYTF. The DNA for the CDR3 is TGTGCCAGCAGCCAAGTAGAGGGAACAGGGTACCGCCTCTATGGCTACACCTTC.

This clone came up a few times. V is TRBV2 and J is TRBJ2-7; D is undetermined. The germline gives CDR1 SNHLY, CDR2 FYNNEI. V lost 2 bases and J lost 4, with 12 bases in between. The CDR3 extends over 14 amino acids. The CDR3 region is CASSELRGRYEQYF. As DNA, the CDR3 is TGTGCCAGCAGTGAACTCCGCGGCCGGTACGAGCAGTACTTC.

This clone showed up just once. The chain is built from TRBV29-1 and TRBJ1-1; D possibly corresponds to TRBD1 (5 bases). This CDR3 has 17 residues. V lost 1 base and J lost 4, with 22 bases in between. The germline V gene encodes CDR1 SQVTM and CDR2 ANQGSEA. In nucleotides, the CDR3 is TGCAGCGTTGAAGGTTTTGGCCCCAGTGGGGGGAGCACTGAAGCTTTCTTT. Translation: CSVEGFGPSGGSTEAFF. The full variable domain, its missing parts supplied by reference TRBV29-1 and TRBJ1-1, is SAVISQKPSRDICQRGTSLTIQCQVDSQVTMMFWYRQQPGQSLTLIATANQGSEATYESGFVIDKFPISRPNLTFSTLTVSNMSPEDSSIYLCSVEGFGPSGGSTEAFFGQGTRLTVV.

The CDR3 is CASMRNRATNEKLFF. In DNA form, the CDR3 reads TGTGCCAGCATGAGGAACCGAGCAACTAATGAAAAACTGTTTTTT. The J gene is TRBJ1-4, the V gene TRBV2; D remains ambiguous. V was pared by 7 bases and J by 0 bases, with 12 bases between. In germline, CDR1 is SNHLY, CDR2 FYNNEI. This CDR3 has 15 amino acids.

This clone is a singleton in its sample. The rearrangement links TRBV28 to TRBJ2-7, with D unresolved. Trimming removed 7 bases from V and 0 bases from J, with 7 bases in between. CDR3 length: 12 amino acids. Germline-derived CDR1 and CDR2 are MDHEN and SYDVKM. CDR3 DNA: TGTGCCAGCATATCGAGCTCCTACGAGCAGTACTTC. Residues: CASISSSYEQYF.

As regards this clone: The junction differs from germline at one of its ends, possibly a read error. CDR3 amino acids: CASSELNRAGGSDF. CDR3 nucleotide sequence: TGTGCCAGCAGTGAATTAAATAGGGCGGGAGGGTCAGACTTC. The rearrangement joins TRBV25-1 to TRBJ2-5, with 9 bases matching TRBD2. The CDR3 is 14 residues long. The germline CDR1 and CDR2 sequences are MGHDK and SYGVNS. The full variable domain, completed using reference TRBV25-1 and TRBJ2-5, is EADIYQTPRYLVIGTGKKITLECSQTMGHDKMYWYQQDPGMELHLIHYSYGVNSTEKGDLSSESTVSRIRTEHFPLTLESARPSHTSQYLCASSELNRAGGSDFGPGTRLLVL.